These 19 T cell receptor beta chains came from one sample sequenced in a study of beta chain features in type 1 diabetes. Study observations and caveats: Across all four CD4+ subsets, people with type 1 diabetes showed modestly shorter TCRB CDR3s.

Antigens for these TCRs are unknown. Isolated RNA was reverse transcribed in full, so expressed TCRB transcripts were sequenced. The assay was immunoSEQ multiplex PCR, and TCRdb's table has in-frame clones only and misses some. The data show roughly 340,000 clones, around 12% seen once. Sequenced material: naive CD4+ T cells from blood. Receptors originate from a woman aged 18-29 years with type 1 diabetes.

This clone was found a few times. The chain is built from TRBV4-1 and TRBJ1-2, with a weak D call TRBD1 (6 bases). CDR1 and CDR2 from the germline V gene are MGHRA and YSYEKL. Trimming took 6 bases from V and 8 from J, leaving 22 bases between them. The CDR3 contains 15 residues. Here the CDR3 DNA reads TGCGCCAGCAGAACTATCCGGGACACCAATCGGGGCTACACCTTC. Translation: CASRTIRDTNRGYTF.

The rearrangement uses TRBV7-2 and TRBJ2-1; 14 bases map to TRBD2. V gave up 5 bases and J gave up 12 bases; unmatched junction bases: 6. Per germline, CDR1 SGHTA and CDR2 FQGNSA. This CDR3 contains 14 residues. In DNA, the CDR3 is TGTGCCAGCAGCCTCTCCGGGACTAGCGGGGGGCAGTTCTTC. This gives the protein CASSLSGTSGGQFF.

This clone occurred a few times. Other nucleotide sequences in the sample specify the same CDR3. The rearrangement uses TRBV9 and TRBJ2-1; D unresolved. Trimming took off 0 bases at V and 0 bases at J, with 4 bases between the two ends. Germline V CDR1 and CDR2: SGDLS, YYNGEE. This CDR3 spans 14 amino acids. The DNA of the CDR3 is TGTGCCAGCAGCGTAGACAGCTCCTACAATGAGCAGTTCTTC. It yields the protein CASSVDSSYNEQFF.

The CDR3 spells CAWARRSSYEQYF. The CDR3 coding sequence is TGTGCCTGGGCGCGGAGGAGCTCCTACGAGCAGTACTTC. J is TRBJ2-7 and V is TRBV30, with D possibly being TRBD2 (5 bases). The germline V gene has CDR1 GTSNPN and CDR2 SVGIG (reference sequence). The CDR3 runs to 13 residues. The V and J ends lost 5 bases and 0 bases respectively, with 11 bases between them.

This clone was found a few times. The chain links TRBV29-1 to TRBJ1-1; possibly TRBD1 for D (5 bases). Trimming took 7 bases from V and 5 from J, leaving 11 bases between them. This CDR3 has 11 amino acids. Germline-derived CDR1 and CDR2 are SQVTM and ANQGSEA. CDR3 bases: TGCAGCGCCCCGGAGGGGACTGAAGCTTTCTTT. Translation gives CSAPEGTEAFF.

This clone appeared a single time. The chain is built from TRBV5-4 and TRBJ1-4; maybe TRBD1 (5 bases). Germline CDR1 is SGHNT and CDR2 is YYREEE (reference sequence). The CDR3 is 12 residues long. Trimming pared 1 base from V and 14 bases from J, leaving 12 bases between. The CDR3 nucleotides read TGTGCCAGCAGCTTGTCAGGGCCCGATCTGTTTTTT. Its translation: CASSLSGPDLFF.

This clone came up a few times. V gene TRBV29-1 combines with J gene TRBJ1-5, with 8 positions matching TRBD1. J was trimmed by 7 bases and V by 6 bases; bases with no gene match: 5. Germline CDR1 is SQVTM and CDR2 is ANQGSEA. The CDR3 contains 12 residues. CDR3 sequence reads: CSVMDREQPQHF. The CDR3 bases are TGCAGCGTGATGGACAGGGAACAGCCCCAGCATTTT.

This clone came up a few times. The chain is built from TRBV18 and TRBJ2-3, with 8 bases that match TRBD2. The CDR3 totals 15 residues. V shed 4 bases, J shed 8 bases, and the junction held 11 bases outside the gene matches. In germline, CDR1 is KGHSH, CDR2 LQKENI. In DNA, the CDR3 is TGTGCCAGCTCACGGGGATCGGGACTAGATGGTACGCAGTATTTT. It yields the protein CASSRGSGLDGTQYF.

This chain joins TRBV7-2 and TRBJ1-5, with D possibly being TRBD1 (5 bases). V was cut by 2 bases and J by 3 bases, with 8 bases left in between. The CDR3 runs 14 residues. Germline V gene data show CDR1 as SGHTA and CDR2 as FQGNSA. In nucleotides, the CDR3 is TGTGCCAGCAGCTTACAGGGATACAATCAGCCCCAGCATTTT. This translates into CASSLQGYNQPQHF.

This clone was counted only a few times. As DNA, the CDR3 is TGCGCCAGCAGCCAAGTCCTCAGGGTGAACACTGAAGCTTTCTTT. This sequence encodes CASSQVLRVNTEAFF. This chain joins TRBV4-3 and TRBJ1-1; D is possibly TRBD1 (5 bases). The CDR3 length is 15 residues. CDR1 and CDR2 from the germline V gene are LGHNA and YSLEER. The V end was cut by 1 base, the J end by 0 bases, with 9 bases between.

This rearrangement joins TRBV5-4 to TRBJ1-1; weak D call: TRBD1 (6 bases). V shed 0 bases and J shed 1 base, with 10 bases lying between them. CDR3 length equals 15 residues. Per the germline V gene, CDR1 is SGHNT and CDR2 is YYREEE (reference sequence). Written as DNA, the CDR3 is TGTGCCAGCAGCTTGGCACCACAGGGGAACACTGAAGCTTTCTTT. This gives the protein CASSLAPQGNTEAFF.

This clone was seen a few times. The chain uses TRBV7-9 and TRBJ1-6; D is undetermined. In germline, CDR1 is SEHNR, CDR2 FQNEAQ (reference sequence). This CDR3 contains 13 residues. V lost 1 base, J lost 7 bases, and 5 bases lay in between. This CDR3 reads CASSLVENSPLHF. CDR3 in DNA: TGTGCCAGCAGCTTAGTCGAGAATTCACCCCTCCACTTT.

This clone was picked up a small number of times. The CDR3 reads CSGGPSYEQYF. Here the CDR3 DNA reads TGCAGCGGTGGGCCCAGCTACGAGCAGTACTTC. This rearrangement joins TRBV20-1 to TRBJ2-7, with no clear D. In germline, CDR1 is DFQATT, CDR2 SNEGSKA (reference sequence). There are 11 residues in the CDR3.

This clone was counted between two and nine times. The chain carries TRBV13 and TRBJ2-5, with D unclear. Germline CDR1 and CDR2: PRHDT and FYEKMQ (reference sequence). CDR3 length equals 12 residues. Trimming pared 7 bases from V and 5 bases from J, leaving 11 bases between. CDR3 DNA: TGTGCCAGCACATTGCGCGGTGAGACCCAGTACTTC. It encodes CASTLRGETQYF.

This clone was recorded a few times. The V and J genes are TRBV9 and TRBJ2-3, with D tentatively TRBD2 (5 bases). The CDR3 has 15 residues. V dropped 0 bases and J dropped 1 base, with 9 bases sitting between them. CDR1 SGDLS and CDR2 YYNGEE come from the germline V gene. For the CDR3, the DNA is TGTGCCAGCAGCGTAGAAGATAGCGGCACAGATACGCAGTATTTT. Its translation: CASSVEDSGTDTQYF.

CDR3 sequence reads: CASSEEQGRSNEQFF. CDR3 nucleotides: TGTGCCAGCAGTGAAGAGCAGGGTAGGAGCAATGAGCAGTTCTTC. The rearrangement uses TRBV2 and TRBJ2-1; D may be TRBD1 (5 bases). Looked up from germline, CDR1 is SNHLY and CDR2 is FYNNEI. This CDR3 region has 15 residues. Between the trimmed V and J ends, which lost 1 base and 6 bases, there was a span of 13 bases.

This chain joins TRBV5-1 and TRBJ1-1; D is ambiguous. The CDR3 totals 16 residues. Trimming removed 7 bases at V and 2 bases at J, with 21 bases between. Germline loops: CDR1 SGHRS, CDR2 YFSETQ. The CDR3, as DNA: TGCGCCAGCCGCGTGGTGGGCTTTCCAGAAAACACTGAAGCTTTCTTT. Amino acid sequence: CASRVVGFPENTEAFF.

This clone was detected a few times. The rearrangement joins TRBV21-1 to TRBJ2-7; TRBD1 is taken as the D call from the table, unchecked against the DNA. TRBV21-1 is designated a pseudogene. The CDR3 runs to 20 residues. CDR3 sequence (DNA): TGTGCCAGCAGCAAAGCGCGGCCGCTTCGGCGTCGGGACAGCTACTACGAGCAGTACTTC. Encoded protein: CASSKARPLRRRDSYYEQYF.

The gene calls are TRBV7-2 and TRBJ2-3; D perhaps matches TRBD2 (5 bases). The CDR3 length is 14 residues. CDR1 and CDR2 (germline): SGHTA, FQGNSA. The V gene lost 2 bases and the J gene lost 6 bases, with 12 bases spanning the gap. CDR3 region: CASSLLGLADTQYF. The CDR3 region has the DNA TGTGCCAGCAGCTTATTGGGCTTAGCGGATACGCAGTATTTT.